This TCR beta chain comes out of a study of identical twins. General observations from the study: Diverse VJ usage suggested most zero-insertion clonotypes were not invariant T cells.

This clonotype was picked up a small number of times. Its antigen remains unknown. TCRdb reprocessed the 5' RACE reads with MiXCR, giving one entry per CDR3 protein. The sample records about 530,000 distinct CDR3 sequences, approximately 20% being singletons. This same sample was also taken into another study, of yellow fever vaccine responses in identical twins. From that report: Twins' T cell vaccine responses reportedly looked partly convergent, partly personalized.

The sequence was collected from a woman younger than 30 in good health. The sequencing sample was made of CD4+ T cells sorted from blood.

The CDR3 DNA is TGTGCCAGCAGTTACAAGCGGGGGGGCTCGGAGACCCAGTACTTC. This codes for CASSYKRGGSETQYF. This chain connects TRBV6-5 to TRBJ2-5, with 10 positions matching TRBD2. Germline V gene lookup returns CDR1 MNHEY and CDR2 SVGAGI. This CDR3 has 15 amino acids. Trimming removed 2 bases from V and 5 bases from J; junction bases left unmatched: 5.